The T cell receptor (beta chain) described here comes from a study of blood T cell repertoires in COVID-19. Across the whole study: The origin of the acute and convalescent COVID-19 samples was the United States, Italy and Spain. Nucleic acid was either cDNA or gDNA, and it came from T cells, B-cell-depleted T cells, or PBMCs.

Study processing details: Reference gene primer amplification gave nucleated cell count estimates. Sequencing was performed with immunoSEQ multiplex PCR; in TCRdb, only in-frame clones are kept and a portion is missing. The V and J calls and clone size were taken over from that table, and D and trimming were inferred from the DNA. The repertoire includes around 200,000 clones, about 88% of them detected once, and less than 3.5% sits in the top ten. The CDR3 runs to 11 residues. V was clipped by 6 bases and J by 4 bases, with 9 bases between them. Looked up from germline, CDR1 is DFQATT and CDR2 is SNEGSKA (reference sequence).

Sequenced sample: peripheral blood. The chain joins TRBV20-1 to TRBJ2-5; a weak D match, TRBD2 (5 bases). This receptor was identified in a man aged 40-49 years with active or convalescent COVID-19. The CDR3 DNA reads TGCAGTGCCGGGCTAGCAGAGACCCAGTACTTC. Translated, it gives CSAGLAETQYF.